One and the same sample provided the 32 T cell receptor beta chains below, sequenced in a study of relationships among human T cell subsets. TCR alpha and beta CDR3s were amplified from mRNA by semiquantitative ARM-PCR. Exponential amplification used communal superprimers after tagged nested gene-specific primers in ARM-PCR. TCRdb analysed the multiplex PCR reads with MiXCR anew, one entry per CDR3 protein. In the table there are roughly 9,200 distinct CDR3 sequences, around 49% of which are singletons. From the CD45RA-negative fraction, anti-CD45RO beads picked out CD45RA-RO+ memory T cells. The sequencing sample was made of memory T cells sorted from blood. Source of these receptors: a man aged 35-49 years in good health.

Concerning this clonotype: One end of the junction is discordant with germline, which a read error may explain. The chain joins TRBV6-5 to TRBJ2-5; D is unresolved. The germline V gene encodes CDR1 MNHEY and CDR2 SVGAGI. The CDR3 sequence is 14 residues long. The CDR3 nucleotides are TGCGCCAGCAGTTACGGACCTAACCAAGAGACCCAGTACTTC. It translates to CASSYGPNQETQYF.

This clonotype was seen just once. This chain links TRBV7-3 with TRBJ1-1; D is undetermined. Looked up from germline, CDR1 is SGHTA and CDR2 is FQGTGA. V lost 4 bases, J lost 4 bases, and 13 bases lay in between. The CDR3 is 14 amino acids. The CDR3, as DNA: TGTGCCAGCAGCTCTTATGGACCGGCCACTGAAGCTTTCTTT. Its translation is CASSSYGPATEAFF.

CDR3 sequence (DNA): TGTGCCAGCAGCTTAGCCGGACTTAGGGGAGAGACCCAGTACTTC. Protein sequence: CASSLAGLRGETQYF. The chain recombines TRBV11-2 with TRBJ2-5; either TRBD1 or TRBD2 may supply D (5 bases each). Germline CDR1 is SGHAT and CDR2 is FQNNGV. V lost 1 base and J 4 bases, leaving 13 bases between the germline ends. The CDR3 runs to 15 residues.

This sequence joins TRBV11-1 and TRBJ1-2; TRBD1 might be the D (5 bases). Germline CDR1 and CDR2: SGHAT and FQDESV (reference sequence). V was cut by 5 bases and J by 3 bases, with 16 bases left in between. The CDR3 length is 15 residues. Here the CDR3 reads CASSGRDPRDYGYTF. Written as DNA, the CDR3 is TGTGCCAGCAGCGGGAGGGACCCAAGAGACTATGGCTACACCTTC.

The V gene is TRBV5-6, the J gene TRBJ2-1; 10 nucleotides align to TRBD2. Germline CDR1 and CDR2: SGHDT and YYEEEE. This CDR3 is built from 14 residues. With V trimmed by 0 bases and J by 9 bases, 3 bases remained unmatched. The CDR3 reads CASSLASGSGEQFF. The CDR3 DNA reads as TGTGCCAGCAGCTTGGCTAGCGGGAGTGGTGAGCAGTTCTTC.

The genes are TRBV2 and TRBJ2-7; D not resolved. The CDR3 consists of 11 residues. Trimming took 5 bases from V and 6 from J, leaving 8 bases between them. Looked up from germline, CDR1 is SNHLY and CDR2 is FYNNEI. CDR3 sequence: CASSQIVEQYF. The CDR3 nucleotides are TGTGCCAGCAGTCAAATCGTCGAGCAGTACTTC.

The chain employs TRBV12-3 or TRBV12-4 and TRBJ1-1; the D is unclear. The length of the CDR3 is 13 residues. With 1 base removed from V and 1 base from J, the gap between germline ends came to 4 bases. CDR3 coding DNA: TGTGCCAGCAGTTTAGGGGCGAACACTGAAGCTTTCTTT. It translates to CASSLGANTEAFF.

The gene calls are TRBV7-8 and TRBJ2-1; D unresolved. CDR1 and CDR2 (germline): SGHVS, FQNEAQ. The CDR3 runs to 14 residues. V lost 4 bases, J lost 6 bases, and 13 bases lay in between. The CDR3 loop reads CASSSLPRSNEQFF. In DNA form, the CDR3 reads TGTGCCAGCAGCTCCCTCCCTAGAAGCAATGAGCAGTTCTTC.

The V and J genes are TRBV20-1 and TRBJ2-2, with TRBD2 as a possible D gene (6 bases). Germline V gives CDR1 DFQATT, CDR2 SNEGSKA (reference sequence). The CDR3 runs to 16 residues. Between the trimmed V and J ends, which lost 0 bases and 7 bases, there was a span of 18 bases. The CDR3, as DNA: TGCAGTGCTAGAGATCGCCGAGCGGGTGCGGGCGGGGAGCTGTTTTTT. Translated: CSARDRRAGAGGELFF.

V and J are TRBV12-3 or TRBV12-4 and TRBJ2-3, with 8 positions matching TRBD2. This CDR3 has 15 amino acids. J was trimmed by 2 bases and V by 1 base; bases with no gene match: 2. The CDR3 spells CASSLVAGFTDTQYF. DNA for the CDR3: TGTGCCAGCAGTTTAGTAGCGGGATTCACAGATACGCAGTATTTT.

This clonotype was counted between two and nine times. The V call is TRBV11-2, the J call TRBJ2-7, with unresolved D. The germline V gene encodes CDR1 SGHAT and CDR2 FQNNGV. Trimming pared 4 bases from V and 0 bases from J, leaving 7 bases between. This CDR3 has 13 amino acids. CDR3 loop: CASSSQFSYEQYF. CDR3 DNA sequence: TGTGCCAGCAGCTCACAGTTCTCCTACGAGCAGTACTTC. The entire variable domain, with the rest obtained from reference TRBV11-2 and TRBJ2-7, is as follows: EAGVAQSPRYKIIEKRQSVAFWCNPISGHATLYWYQQILGQGPKLLIQFQNNGVVDDSQLPKDRFSAERLKGVDSTLKIQPAKLEDSAVYLCASSSQFSYEQYFGPGTRLTVT.

Turning to this clonotype: One end of the junction is discordant with germline, which a read error may explain. This chain links TRBV11-2 with TRBJ2-4; no clear D gene. CDR1 is SGHAT and CDR2 is FQNNGV in the germline V gene. The CDR3 totals 15 residues. In nucleotides, the CDR3 is TGCGCCAGCAGCCCCAGTTCCGGCGCCAAAAACATTCAGTACTTC. Its protein product is CASSPSSGAKNIQYF. The entire variable domain, with the rest obtained from reference TRBV11-2 and TRBJ2-4, is as follows: EAGVAQSPRYKIIEKRQSVAFWCNPISGHATLYWYQQILGQGPKLLIQFQNNGVVDDSQLPKDRFSAERLKGVDSTLKIQPAKLEDSAVYLCASSPSSGAKNIQYFGAGTRLSVL.

This clonotype was seen a few times. One end of the junction is discordant with germline, which a read error may explain. The chain uses TRBV7-7 and TRBJ2-3; a possible D gene is TRBD1 (6 bases). The CDR3 has 14 amino acids. Germline lookup yields CDR1 SSHAT and CDR2 FNYEAQ (reference sequence). The CDR3 sequence is CASSLNRATDTQYF. DNA of the CDR3: TGTGCTAGCAGCTTAAACAGGGCCACAGATACGCAGTATTTT.

This clonotype was counted a few times. The chain links TRBV11-3 to TRBJ2-1; 7 nucleotides align to TRBD1. With V trimmed by 1 base and J by 3 bases, 3 bases remained unmatched. The CDR3 has 15 amino acids. Germline CDR1 and CDR2: SGHNT and YENEEA. The CDR3 sequence is CASSLGGGGYNEQFF. The CDR3 DNA is TGTGCCAGCAGCTTAGGAGGGGGCGGCTACAATGAGCAGTTCTTC.

The gene calls are TRBV18 and TRBJ2-6, with D uncertain. This CDR3 is built from 14 residues. Germline CDR1 is KGHSH and CDR2 is LQKENI. V gave up 5 bases and J gave up 0 bases, with 5 bases separating them. CDR3 sequence: CASSGYSGANVLTF. In DNA, the CDR3 is TGTGCCAGCTCAGGGTACTCTGGGGCCAACGTCCTGACTTTC.

This rearrangement joins TRBV10-2 to TRBJ1-3; no definite D call. The CDR3 extends over 12 amino acids. The germline V and J ends were trimmed by 4 bases and 0 bases, with 1 base remaining between them. The germline V gene has CDR1 WSHSY and CDR2 SAAADI. CDR3 sequence (DNA): TGCGCCAGCAGTGTCTCTGGAAACACCATATATTTT. Protein sequence: CASSVSGNTIYF.

In DNA form, the CDR3 reads TGCAGCGCCGCTCGGGATTTTAAAGCTTTCTTT. Translation: CSAARDFKAFF. The chain joins TRBV29-1 to TRBJ1-1; D is unclear. Germline-derived CDR1 and CDR2 are SQVTM and ANQGSEA. The CDR3 runs to 11 residues. Trimming left V 7 bases short and J 9 bases short, with 15 bases between.

The genes are TRBV4-1 and TRBJ2-3; D remains unclear. V was cut by 2 bases and J by 5 bases, with 11 bases left in between. Germline V CDR1 and CDR2: MGHRA, YSYEKL. CDR3 size: 14 residues. CDR3 nucleotides: TGCGCCAGCAGCCAATTACTAAGAGGAGATACGCAGTATTTT. Translating gives CASSQLLRGDTQYF.

The CDR3 nucleotides are TGTGCCAGCAGCAAGAGGACAGGGGCGGCCGGGGAGCTGTTTTTT. Translated, it gives CASSKRTGAAGELFF. This chain joins TRBV13 and TRBJ2-2; 9 positions match TRBD1. The trim removed 5 bases at V and 6 bases at J, leaving 7 bases unmatched. This CDR3 contains 15 residues. Germline V gene data show CDR1 as PRHDT and CDR2 as FYEKMQ (reference sequence).

The rearrangement joins TRBV28 to TRBJ2-5, with TRBD1 matching 9 bases. Germline CDR1 is MDHEN and CDR2 is SYDVKM. This CDR3 contains 13 residues. Trimming at V came to 6 bases and at J to 5 bases, leaving 4 bases not matched to a gene. The DNA for the CDR3 is TGTGCCAGCAGCGGGACAGGGAGGGAGACCCAGTACTTC. Its translation is CASSGTGRETQYF.

The chain employs TRBV6-4 and TRBJ2-1; 7 bases map to TRBD1. This CDR3 region has 14 residues. Germline lookup yields CDR1 MRHNA and CDR2 SNTAGT. J gave up 6 bases and V 9 bases, and 11 bases lay outside the gene matches. CDR3 loop: CASGRSTGINEQFF. In nucleotides, the CDR3 is TGTGCCAGTGGAAGATCGACAGGGATCAATGAGCAGTTCTTC.

The chain links TRBV4-1 to TRBJ2-1; 8 bases map to TRBD2. The CDR3 sequence is 12 residues long. V shed 4 bases and J 10 bases; nucleotides not matched to a gene: 3. CDR1 and CDR2 from the germline V gene are MGHRA and YSYEKL. As DNA, the CDR3 is TGCGCCAGCAGCCCCAGCGGGAGAGAGCAGTTCTTC. Translating gives CASSPSGREQFF.

This clonotype has a handful of counts. DNA of the CDR3: TGTGCCAGTTCCGGGACAACCTACGAGCAGTACTTC. Protein sequence: CASSGTTYEQYF. The V call is TRBV28, the J call TRBJ2-7; tentative D call: TRBD1 (6 bases). V shed 9 bases and J shed 2 bases, with 11 bases lying between them. Germline V lookup: CDR1 MDHEN, CDR2 SYDVKM. The CDR3 runs 12 residues.

The rearrangement uses TRBV10-2 and TRBJ1-2; no firm D call. CDR1 is WSHSY, CDR2 SAAADI, per germline. V lost 7 bases to trimming and J lost 2 bases, with 11 bases between them. The length of the CDR3 is 13 residues. Here the CDR3 DNA reads TGCGCCAGCACCAGAGAAGGGAACTATGGCTACACCTTC. The encoded protein is CASTREGNYGYTF.

The rearrangement joins TRBV6-5 to TRBJ1-2; D gene unclear. Germline-derived CDR1 and CDR2 are MNHEY and SVGAGI. The CDR3 covers 12 residues. V lost 2 bases and J lost 2, with 3 bases in between. CDR3 sequence (DNA): TGTGCCAGCAGTTACAAAAACTATGGCTACACCTTC. Translation: CASSYKNYGYTF.

The chain is built from TRBV28 and TRBJ2-5; the D gene is possibly TRBD2 (5 bases). The V end lost 5 bases, the J end lost 3 bases, and 13 bases lay between the germline ends. Germline V lookup: CDR1 MDHEN, CDR2 SYDVKM. The CDR3 totals 14 residues. CDR3 loop: CASSRPDGEETQYF. CDR3 DNA: TGTGCCAGCAGTCGGCCTGACGGGGAAGAGACCCAGTACTTC.

The chain joins TRBV13 to TRBJ2-3; D is possibly TRBD1 (6 bases). This CDR3 has 17 amino acids. The V and J ends lost 1 base and 2 bases respectively, with 16 bases between them. CDR1 is PRHDT and CDR2 is FYEKMQ in the germline V gene (reference sequence). The CDR3 bases are TGTGCCAGCAGCTTAGTCTACTCGGACAGATCCACAGATACGCAGTATTTT. This gives the protein CASSLVYSDRSTDTQYF.

Details on this clonotype: This may come from a read error, since a much larger clone is one base off. This rearrangement joins TRBV28 to TRBJ1-1, with no clear D. This CDR3 region has 13 residues. Germline V CDR1 and CDR2: MDHEN, SYDVKM. The CDR3 reads CASSPTANTEASF. In DNA form, the CDR3 reads TGTGCCAGCAGCCCGACTGCGAACACTGAAGCTTCCTTT.

The CDR3 reads CASSQGHQPQHF. CDR3 bases: TGTGCCAGCAGCCAGGGTCATCAGCCCCAGCATTTT. The V call is TRBV27, the J call TRBJ1-5; TRBD1 is a possible D gene (5 bases). The V gene's germline CDR1 is MNHEY and CDR2 SMNVEV (reference sequence). Trimming cost V 6 bases and J 5 bases, with 8 bases left between them. The length of the CDR3 is 12 residues.

CDR3 in DNA: TGTGCCAGCAGTTTGGCAGGAGTAGGGAATCAGCCCCAGCATTTT. Protein product: CASSLAGVGNQPQHF. The chain carries TRBV27 and TRBJ1-5; D unclear. Trimming shortened V by 3 bases and J by 4 bases, and 13 bases separated the two germline ends. Germline lookup yields CDR1 MNHEY and CDR2 SMNVEV (reference sequence). The CDR3 loop spans 15 amino acids.

A word on this clonotype: The conserved phenylalanine or tryptophan normally closing the CDR3 is absent here, so this likely arose from a read error. V and J are TRBV27 and TRBJ2-5; D uncertain. The CDR3 is 14 residues long. Trimming took off 0 bases at V and 0 bases at J, with 5 bases between the two ends. Per germline, CDR1 MNHEY and CDR2 SMNVEV (reference sequence). The CDR3 reads CASSLSSNQETQYL. CDR3 sequence (DNA): TGTGCCAGCAGTTTATCTAGCAACCAAGAGACCCAGTACCTC.

The rearrangement joins TRBV11-2 to TRBJ2-3, with TRBD1 matching over 7 bases. This CDR3 has 12 amino acids. Germline V gene lookup returns CDR1 SGHAT and CDR2 FQNNGV. With V trimmed by 1 base and J by 11 bases, 3 bases remained unmatched. CDR3 amino acids: CASSLGDRMQYF. CDR3 nucleotide sequence: TGTGCCAGCAGCTTAGGGGACAGAATGCAGTATTTT.